This TCR beta chain was retrieved from a study of blood T cells in healthy people across ages. Overall study context: Through template switching, about one barcoded beta molecule was captured per two T cells, as measured in model experiments.

Isolation per sample recovered at least 7 million PBMCs. V was cut by 3 bases and J by 0 bases, with 9 bases left in between. Germline V gene lookup returns CDR1 MNHEY and CDR2 SMNVEV (reference sequence). The CDR3 loop spans 15 amino acids. Through a sample-barcoded 5' primer and a J-beta primer mix, a second PCR was run for 7 to 11 cycles. Unique molecular identifiers of 12 random nucleotides labeled each cDNA. One entry per CDR3 protein results from TCRdb running MiXCR on the 5' RACE reads. The profile shows 800,000 or so distinct CDR3 sequences, 60% to 80% of them singletons. On this clonotype itself: Its antigen is currently unknown.

Overall study results and limits: Estimates based on one million T cells were treated as lower bounds.

This chain uses TRBV27 with TRBJ1-3; maybe TRBD1 (6 bases). This TCR was sampled from a man aged 25 to 40 in good health. Sequenced material: blood. This CDR3 is CASSLGTRSGNTIYF. The DNA for the CDR3 is TGTGCCAGCAGTTTGGGGACACGCTCTGGAAACACCATATATTTT.